This T cell receptor (beta chain) emerged from a study of neurological immune-mediated disorders. Germline CDR1 and CDR2: SQVTM and ANQGSEA. The CDR3 contains 13 residues. The V gene end was trimmed by 7 bases and the J gene end by 4 bases; junction bases not matched to a gene: 6. At least ten counts were recorded for this clonotype. 5'RACE generated cDNA with 10-nucleotide random UMIs. From 15-18 subjects, every sequencing run obtained over 180 million TCR-beta sequences. Using its own MiXCR run on the 5' RACE reads, TCRdb lists one record per CDR3 protein. This repertoire shows around 79,000 distinct CDR3 sequences, around an eighth found once; its top ten account for approximately 7.5%.

The chain recombines TRBV29-1 with TRBJ1-4; TRBD1 matches 7 bases. The source of this sequence is a woman between 45 and 60 years old in good health. The sample comprised PBMCs. The CDR3, as DNA: TGCAGCGGCTTGACAGGGAATAATGAAAAACTGTTTTTT. This sequence encodes CSGLTGNNEKLFF.